This is a list of T cell receptor beta chains from one sample in a study of post-analysis software for immune sequencing data. From the PCR reads, TCRdb called clonotypes with MiXCR, one entry per CDR3 protein. Of 550,000 to 700,000 distinct CDR3 sequences listed, around 40% were seen once; the top ten hold under 2%. What was sequenced was blood. Source of these receptors: a girl between 10 and 17 years old with multiple sclerosis. Each CDR3 is given with its conserved first and last residue. The D gene is left open where the match is weak. Rows may omit the clone size; those that give it use once, few, many or a size class.

>TRBJ1-1|-|-|TRBV7-6|14
TGTGCCAGCAGCAGGGTAGTGGGGGGCACTGAAGCTTTCTTT
CASSRVVGGTEAFF
>TRBJ2-7|-|-|TRBV24-1|12
TGTGCCACCAGTGATTCAGCAGGCGAGCAGTACTTC
CATSDSAGEQYF
>TRBJ2-6|-|few|TRBV9|17
TGTGCCAGCGGTCCCCGGGGGAGCATCTCTGGGGCCAACGTCCTGACTTTC
CASGPRGSISGANVLTF
>TRBJ1-2|TRBD1|few|TRBV10-3|16
TGTGCCATCAGACTGTCAGGGGGCATATCTAACTATGGCTACACCTTC
CAIRLSGGISNYGYTF
>TRBJ2-7|-|-|TRBV10-3|13
TGTGCCATCAGAGCAAGCGGACGAGACGAGCAGTACTTC
CAIRASGRDEQYF
>TRBJ1-2|-|-|TRBV10-3|14
TGTGCCACCTCGGGTAGGGGATCAGGGTATGGCTACACCTTC
CATSGRGSGYGYTF
>TRBJ2-3|-|-|TRBV11-2|16
TGTGTCAGCAGCTTAGAGGCCGGTACTAGCACAGATACGCAGTATTTT
CVSSLEAGTSTDTQYF
>TRBJ2-7|-|-|TRBV6-6|14
TGTGCCAGCAGCTACAGGGTCCCTTCCTACGAGCAGTACTTC
CASSYRVPSYEQYF
>TRBJ2-7|TRBD1|-|TRBV12-3/TRBV12-4|15
TGTGCCAGCAGCCTAAGACAGGGGGTAAACTACGAGCAGTACTTC
CASSLRQGVNYEQYF
>TRBJ2-7|-|few|TRBV6-6|14
TGTGCCAGCAGTTACGCAGGGTCGGGCTACGAGCAGTACTTC
CASSYAGSGYEQYF
>TRBJ2-1|TRBD2|few|TRBV4-2|17
TGTGCCAGCAGCCAAGAAGGGGGACTAGCGGCGGGGAATGAGCAGTTCTTC
CASSQEGGLAAGNEQFF
>TRBJ2-1|TRBD2|-|TRBV20-1|18
TGCAGTGCGGCGCCGGGACTAGCGGTTGTGAGCTCCTACAATGAGCAGTTCTTC
CSAAPGLAVVSSYNEQFF
>TRBJ2-7|-|-|TRBV2|13
TGTGCCAGCAGTTACCAGGGAAGAAGCGAGCAGTACTTC
CASSYQGRSEQYF
>TRBJ1-3|TRBD1|-|TRBV4-2|16
TGTGCCAGCAGCTGGGGGGGACAGAGGACTGGAAACACCATATATTTT
CASSWGGQRTGNTIYF
>TRBJ2-5|-|-|TRBV10-3|13
TGTGCCACCGGGCGAAGGGTACAAGAGACCCAGTACTTC
CATGRRVQETQYF
>TRBJ2-7|-|-|TRBV6-1|13
TGTGCCAGCAGTGAATGGGGTTCCTACGAGCAGTACTTC
CASSEWGSYEQYF
>TRBJ1-2|TRBD1|-|TRBV27|13
TGTGCCAGCAGCGCAGGGGGGGGTCTGGGCTACACCTTC
CASSAGGGLGYTF
>TRBJ2-7|TRBD2|-|TRBV7-2|16
TGTGCCAGCAGCCCGGGACTAGCGGGGTTGAACTACGAGCAGTACTTC
CASSPGLAGLNYEQYF
>TRBJ2-3|TRBD2|-|TRBV10-3|14
TGTGCCACGGATAGCGGGAGAGGGACAGATACGCAGTATTTT
CATDSGRGTDTQYF
>TRBJ1-2|-|-|TRBV5-1|16
TGCGCCAGCAGCCCCCCAGGGTCCGGGGCAGGGTTCGGCTACACCTTC
CASSPPGSGAGFGYTF
>TRBJ2-1|TRBD2|-|TRBV29-1|12
TGCAGCGTTTTCCCGGGGGGGAATGAGCAGTTCTTC
CSVFPGGNEQFF
>TRBJ2-7|-|-|TRBV14|12
TGTGCCAGCAGCCGAGCCGGCTACGAGCAGTACTTC
CASSRAGYEQYF
>TRBJ2-4|TRBD2|-|TRBV20-1|18
TGCAGTGCTAGAGAATGGGGAGGTAGACTAGCCAAAAGTGACATTCAGTACTTC
CSAREWGGRLAKSDIQYF
>TRBJ2-7|TRBD2|few|TRBV10-3|17
TGTGCCATCAGTGAAGGAGCGGGAGGGCCGCTTGGAAACGAGCAGTACTTC
CAISEGAGGPLGNEQYF